These T cell receptor beta chains were read from a single sample in a study of vaccination and CD4 T cells after COVID-19. Their target antigens are unknown. In TCRdb, the PCR reads were re-called with MiXCR into one record per CDR3 protein. The data contain under 20,000 distinct CDR3 sequences, about 44% of them singletons. The sequencing here drew on CD4+ T cells from blood, cultured in vitro, taken before SARS-CoV-2 vaccination. The receptors stem from a human donor who had recovered from COVID-19. CDR3s include the opening cysteine and the closing phenylalanine or tryptophan. Each record gives: D gene, V gene, clone size, J gene, CDR3 protein, CDR3 DNA. The D gene is left open where the match is weak. Expanded clones are given a class, and other clones once, few, many or no size at all.

D gene: TRBD2
V gene: TRBV12-3/TRBV12-4
clone size: -
J gene: TRBJ2-2
CDR3 protein: CASSRISGSLYTGELFF
CDR3 DNA: TGTGCCAGCAGTCGGATTAGCGGGAGCTTGTACACCGGGGAGCTGTTTTTT

D gene: TRBD1
V gene: TRBV7-8
clone size: few
J gene: TRBJ1-5
CDR3 protein: CASSLTTGGNQPQHF
CDR3 DNA: TGTGCCAGCAGCTTGACGACAGGGGGGAATCAGCCCCAGCATTTT

D gene: -
V gene: TRBV6-5
clone size: few
J gene: TRBJ1-2
CDR3 protein: CASSFGRNYGYTF
CDR3 DNA: TGTGCCAGCAGTTTTGGCCGGAACTATGGCTACACCTTC

D gene: TRBD2
V gene: TRBV7-9
clone size: -
J gene: TRBJ2-6
CDR3 protein: CASSSGRGIGANVLTF
CDR3 DNA: TGTGCCAGCAGCAGTGGGCGGGGGATTGGGGCCAACGTCCTGACTTTC

D gene: -
V gene: TRBV7-6
clone size: few
J gene: TRBJ1-6
CDR3 protein: CASSLGGEGSPLHF
CDR3 DNA: TGTGCCAGCAGCTTAGGGGGGGAAGGCTCACCCCTCCACTTT

D gene: TRBD1
V gene: TRBV6-1
clone size: -
J gene: TRBJ1-1
CDR3 protein: CASRPGQGANTEAFF
CDR3 DNA: TGTGCCAGCAGGCCAGGACAGGGAGCTAACACTGAAGCTTTCTTT

D gene: -
V gene: TRBV6-1
clone size: -
J gene: TRBJ1-6
CDR3 protein: CASQRRGKRIDSPLHF
CDR3 DNA: TGTGCCAGCCAGCGAAGAGGGAAAAGAATTGATTCACCCCTCCACTTT

D gene: TRBD1
V gene: TRBV27
clone size: -
J gene: TRBJ2-4
CDR3 protein: CASSSRGLAKNIQYF
CDR3 DNA: TGTGCCAGCAGTTCCAGGGGGCTAGCCAAAAACATTCAGTACTTC

D gene: TRBD1
V gene: TRBV27
clone size: few
J gene: TRBJ1-2
CDR3 protein: CASSLSQTGSYGYTF
CDR3 DNA: TGTGCCAGCAGTTTATCGCAGACAGGGTCCTATGGCTACACCTTC

D gene: -
V gene: TRBV7-9
clone size: few
J gene: TRBJ1-2
CDR3 protein: CASSFGGGYTF
CDR3 DNA: TGTGCCAGCAGCTTCGGTGGGGGCTACACCTTC

D gene: -
V gene: TRBV6-2/TRBV6-3
clone size: -
J gene: TRBJ1-2
CDR3 protein: CASSDIDRLNF
CDR3 DNA: TGTGCCAGCAGTGACATTGACCGGCTCAACTTC

D gene: -
V gene: TRBV20-1
clone size: -
J gene: TRBJ1-2
CDR3 protein: CSAGGGLPNYGYTF
CDR3 DNA: TGCAGTGCTGGGGGGGGGCTTCCTAACTATGGCTACACCTTC

D gene: -
V gene: TRBV6-1
clone size: few
J gene: TRBJ1-2
CDR3 protein: CASSRLLSYPGGYTF
CDR3 DNA: TGTGCCAGCAGCCGCTTACTGAGTTACCCGGGGGGCTACACCTTC

D gene: -
V gene: TRBV9
clone size: few
J gene: TRBJ2-1
CDR3 protein: CASSVATDLAYNEQFF
CDR3 DNA: TGTGCCAGCAGCGTGGCAACGGACCTAGCCTACAATGAGCAGTTCTTC

D gene: TRBD1
V gene: TRBV2
clone size: -
J gene: TRBJ1-2
CDR3 protein: CASSRGQGAQFGGYTF
CDR3 DNA: TGTGCCAGCAGTCGCGGACAGGGGGCGCAATTTGGTGGCTACACCTTC

D gene: TRBD1
V gene: TRBV7-2
clone size: -
J gene: TRBJ2-1
CDR3 protein: CASSWGTGAYNEQFF
CDR3 DNA: TGTGCCAGCAGCTGGGGCACAGGGGCCTACAATGAGCAGTTCTTC

D gene: TRBD1
V gene: TRBV19
clone size: -
J gene: TRBJ1-5
CDR3 protein: CASSHTLDRGRGQPQHF
CDR3 DNA: TGTGCCAGTAGCCATACGCTGGACAGGGGAAGGGGGCAGCCCCAGCATTTT

D gene: -
V gene: TRBV11-3
clone size: few
J gene: TRBJ2-5
CDR3 protein: CASSLEVLETQYF
CDR3 DNA: TGTGCCAGCAGCTTAGAGGTGTTAGAGACCCAGTACTTC

D gene: -
V gene: TRBV19
clone size: few
J gene: TRBJ1-5
CDR3 protein: CASSFRDGQWAQPQHF
CDR3 DNA: TGTGCCAGTAGTTTTAGGGACGGACAGTGGGCACAGCCCCAGCATTTT

D gene: -
V gene: TRBV20-1
clone size: -
J gene: TRBJ1-3
CDR3 protein: CSARDPGTGGNTIYF
CDR3 DNA: TGCAGTGCTAGAGACCCCGGGACGGGAGGAAACACCATATATTTT

D gene: TRBD2
V gene: TRBV27
clone size: -
J gene: TRBJ2-3
CDR3 protein: CASSSLAGATDTQYF
CDR3 DNA: TGTGCCAGCAGTTCACTAGCGGGGGCCACAGATACGCAGTATTTT

D gene: TRBD2
V gene: TRBV7-9
clone size: -
J gene: TRBJ2-5
CDR3 protein: CASSLPAGVGETQYF
CDR3 DNA: TGTGCCAGCAGCTTACCAGCGGGAGTGGGGGAGACCCAGTACTTC

D gene: TRBD1
V gene: TRBV7-2
clone size: few
J gene: TRBJ1-1
CDR3 protein: CASSFRTGWNTEAFF
CDR3 DNA: TGTGCCAGCAGCTTTAGGACAGGTTGGAACACTGAAGCTTTCTTT

D gene: -
V gene: TRBV4-1
clone size: -
J gene: TRBJ2-5
CDR3 protein: CASSQDGAGQETQYF
CDR3 DNA: TGCGCCAGCAGCCAAGATGGGGCAGGACAAGAGACCCAGTACTTC

D gene: -
V gene: TRBV20-1
clone size: -
J gene: TRBJ1-4
CDR3 protein: CSARETGRGDEKLFF
CDR3 DNA: TGCAGTGCTAGAGAAACTGGCAGGGGTGACGAAAAACTGTTTTTT

D gene: -
V gene: TRBV5-4
clone size: -
J gene: TRBJ1-2
CDR3 protein: CASSPPALGGTNGYTF
CDR3 DNA: TGTGCCAGCAGCCCACCCGCCTTAGGGGGGACGAATGGCTACACCTTC

D gene: -
V gene: TRBV19
clone size: few
J gene: TRBJ1-2
CDR3 protein: CASSIVEGGGYTF
CDR3 DNA: TGTGCCAGTAGTATAGTTGAAGGAGGCGGCTACACCTTC

D gene: -
V gene: TRBV5-4
clone size: -
J gene: TRBJ1-1
CDR3 protein: CASSGRGGLLNTEAFF
CDR3 DNA: TGTGCCAGCAGCGGAAGGGGCGGCCTATTGAACACTGAAGCTTTCTTT

D gene: -
V gene: TRBV28
clone size: -
J gene: TRBJ1-3
CDR3 protein: CASSFNRAGNTIYF
CDR3 DNA: TGTGCCAGCAGTTTTAACAGGGCTGGAAACACCATATATTTT

D gene: -
V gene: TRBV7-2
clone size: -
J gene: TRBJ2-7
CDR3 protein: CASSLETAVQYF
CDR3 DNA: TGTGCCAGCAGCTTAGAGACTGCGGTTCAGTACTTC

D gene: TRBD2
V gene: TRBV6-1
clone size: -
J gene: TRBJ2-5
CDR3 protein: CASSEGVGGAKETQYF
CDR3 DNA: TGTGCCAGCAGTGAAGGTGTCGGGGGGGCCAAAGAGACCCAGTACTTC

D gene: TRBD1
V gene: TRBV6-2/TRBV6-3
clone size: once
J gene: TRBJ2-5
CDR3 protein: CASSYIRGRRETQYF
CDR3 DNA: TGTGCCAGCAGTTACATCAGGGGGCGGAGGGAGACCCAGTACTTC

D gene: -
V gene: TRBV7-2
clone size: -
J gene: TRBJ2-6
CDR3 protein: CASSPRGVSGANVLTF
CDR3 DNA: TGTGCCAGCAGCCCACGAGGGGTCTCTGGGGCCAACGTCCTGACTTTC

D gene: -
V gene: TRBV20-1
clone size: few
J gene: TRBJ2-2
CDR3 protein: CSASPRGHGGELFF
CDR3 DNA: TGCAGTGCTAGTCCCAGGGGACACGGGGGGGAGCTGTTTTTT

D gene: TRBD1
V gene: TRBV11-2
clone size: -
J gene: TRBJ2-7
CDR3 protein: CASSFGTGGYYEQYF
CDR3 DNA: TGTGCCAGCAGCTTCGGGACAGGGGGCTACTACGAGCAGTACTTC

D gene: -
V gene: TRBV6-2/TRBV6-3
clone size: few
J gene: TRBJ1-6
CDR3 protein: CASRQLGTAHNSPLHF
CDR3 DNA: TGTGCCAGCAGACAACTTGGGACGGCTCATAATTCACCCCTCCACTTT

D gene: -
V gene: TRBV27
clone size: few
J gene: TRBJ1-6
CDR3 protein: CASSIRVPSPLHF
CDR3 DNA: TGTGCCAGCAGTATCCGGGTCCCTTCACCCCTCCACTTT

D gene: -
V gene: TRBV7-2
clone size: few
J gene: TRBJ1-2
CDR3 protein: CASSLVGGLADGYTF
CDR3 DNA: TGTGCCAGCAGCTTAGTAGGCGGGTTGGCGGATGGCTACACCTTC

D gene: -
V gene: TRBV15
clone size: -
J gene: TRBJ1-4
CDR3 protein: CATRRGTDEKLFF
CDR3 DNA: TGTGCCACCAGGAGAGGGACGGATGAAAAACTGTTTTTT

D gene: -
V gene: TRBV6-1
clone size: -
J gene: TRBJ1-2
CDR3 protein: CASSESASDYGYTF
CDR3 DNA: TGTGCCAGCAGTGAGTCCGCCAGCGACTATGGCTACACCTTC

D gene: -
V gene: TRBV11-3
clone size: -
J gene: TRBJ2-5
CDR3 protein: CASSLVGQEGRETQYF
CDR3 DNA: TGTGCCAGCAGCTTAGTTGGGCAGGAAGGTCGGGAGACCCAGTACTTC

D gene: -
V gene: TRBV20-1
clone size: -
J gene: TRBJ2-5
CDR3 protein: CSARVPGRGVETQYF
CDR3 DNA: TGCAGTGCTAGAGTCCCGGGACGGGGAGTCGAGACCCAGTACTTC

D gene: -
V gene: TRBV11-3
clone size: -
J gene: TRBJ2-7
CDR3 protein: CASSLGGTGSEQYF
CDR3 DNA: TGTGCCAGCAGCTTAGGGGGCACGGGGAGCGAGCAGTACTTC

D gene: -
V gene: TRBV6-5
clone size: few
J gene: TRBJ2-5
CDR3 protein: CASSYSTYETQYF
CDR3 DNA: TGTGCCAGCAGTTACTCGACGTACGAGACCCAGTACTTC

D gene: -
V gene: TRBV20-1
clone size: -
J gene: TRBJ1-5
CDR3 protein: CSARELSSYQPQHF
CDR3 DNA: TGCAGTGCTAGAGAATTAAGTTCCTATCAGCCCCAGCATTTT

D gene: -
V gene: TRBV6-5
clone size: -
J gene: TRBJ1-5
CDR3 protein: CASSLRAPGPGQPQHF
CDR3 DNA: TGTGCCAGCAGTTTAAGGGCCCCGGGCCCGGGTCAGCCCCAGCATTTT

D gene: TRBD1
V gene: TRBV6-1
clone size: few
J gene: TRBJ1-6
CDR3 protein: CASSGGTVNSPLHF
CDR3 DNA: TGTGCCAGCAGTGGGGGGACAGTGAATTCACCCCTCCACTTT

D gene: -
V gene: TRBV5-4
clone size: -
J gene: TRBJ2-5
CDR3 protein: CASSLGVLETQYF
CDR3 DNA: TGTGCCAGCAGCTTAGGAGTCCTGGAGACCCAGTACTTC

D gene: TRBD1
V gene: TRBV20-1
clone size: -
J gene: TRBJ2-7
CDR3 protein: CSAGQGAAGEQYF
CDR3 DNA: TGCAGTGCTGGACAGGGGGCGGCCGGCGAGCAGTACTTC

D gene: TRBD1
V gene: TRBV11-3
clone size: -
J gene: TRBJ1-1
CDR3 protein: CASSRRQGLNTEAFF
CDR3 DNA: TGTGCCAGCAGCCGGAGACAGGGGCTGAACACTGAAGCTTTCTTT

D gene: -
V gene: TRBV5-6
clone size: medium-sized
J gene: TRBJ2-2
CDR3 protein: CASSLGSAGELFF
CDR3 DNA: TGTGCCAGCAGCCTGGGGAGCGCCGGGGAGCTGTTTTTT

D gene: TRBD1
V gene: TRBV19
clone size: few
J gene: TRBJ1-5
CDR3 protein: CASIGGRHQPQHF
CDR3 DNA: TGTGCCAGCATAGGGGGCCGGCATCAGCCCCAGCATTTT

D gene: -
V gene: TRBV21-1
clone size: -
J gene: TRBJ2-6
CDR3 protein: CASSKEVTGYLCSGANVLTF
CDR3 DNA: -

D gene: -
V gene: TRBV2
clone size: -
J gene: TRBJ2-4
CDR3 protein: CASSEAGGGIQYF
CDR3 DNA: TGTGCCAGCAGTGAGGCCGGAGGGGGAATTCAGTACTTC

D gene: -
V gene: TRBV6-1
clone size: -
J gene: TRBJ2-5
CDR3 protein: CASSRGPQETQYF
CDR3 DNA: TGTGCCAGCAGTAGAGGCCCTCAAGAGACCCAGTACTTC

D gene: -
V gene: TRBV5-5
clone size: few
J gene: TRBJ1-5
CDR3 protein: CASSLSGNSNQPQHF
CDR3 DNA: TGTGCCAGCAGCTTGTCAGGGAATAGCAATCAGCCCCAGCATTTT

D gene: -
V gene: TRBV7-2
clone size: -
J gene: TRBJ2-1
CDR3 protein: CASSFDYPYNEQFF
CDR3 DNA: TGTGCCAGCAGCTTCGATTACCCGTACAATGAGCAGTTCTTC

D gene: -
V gene: TRBV19
clone size: -
J gene: TRBJ2-3
CDR3 protein: CASSTLDRAGGTQYF
CDR3 DNA: TGTGCCAGTAGTACCCTCGACAGGGCGGGGGGCACGCAGTATTTT

D gene: -
V gene: TRBV20-1
clone size: -
J gene: TRBJ1-5
CDR3 protein: CSAPMTGNQEPQHF
CDR3 DNA: TGCAGTGCCCCTATGACAGGTAATCAGGAGCCCCAGCATTTT